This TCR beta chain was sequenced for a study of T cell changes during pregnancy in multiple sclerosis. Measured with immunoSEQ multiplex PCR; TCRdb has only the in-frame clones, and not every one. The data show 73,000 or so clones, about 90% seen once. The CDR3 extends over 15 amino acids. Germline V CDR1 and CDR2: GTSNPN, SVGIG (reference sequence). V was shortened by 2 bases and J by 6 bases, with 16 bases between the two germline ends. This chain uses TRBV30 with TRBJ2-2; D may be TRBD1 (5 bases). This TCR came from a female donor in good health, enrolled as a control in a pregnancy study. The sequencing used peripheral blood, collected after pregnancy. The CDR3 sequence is CAWSSPGQGAGELFF. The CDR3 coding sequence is TGTGCCTGGAGTAGCCCGGGCCAGGGCGCCGGGGAGCTGTTTTTT.